The clone carrying this T cell receptor beta chain was counted at least ten times. Alpha and beta chains were covered, as first-strand cDNA relied on TRAV- and TRBV-specific primers. TCR amplification involved about 19 PCR cycles with a constant-region primer and V-primer adapter. TCRdb analysed the reads with MiXCR anew, one entry per CDR3 protein. The sample has tens of thousands of distinct CDR3 sequences, around 17% seen once. Time point described: after trial treatment. This sample's treatment: LDRT plus nivolumab, ipilimumab, low-dose cyclophosphamide and aspirin (RACIN trial). These data are taken from a study of low-dose radiotherapy and immunotherapy resistance in tumors. V dropped 1 base and J dropped 7; count of bases not matched to a gene: 14. CDR1 is DFQATT and CDR2 is SNEGSKA in the germline V gene (reference sequence). This CDR3 contains 17 residues.

The chain employs TRBV20-1 and TRBJ2-7, with 12 bases that match TRBD2. The material was PBMCs, obtained after low-dose radiotherapy plus immunotherapy. This sequence was found in a male donor with prostate cancer. CDR3 in DNA: TGCAGTGCTAGAGCTTCTAGCGGGAGGGCGGGTGAGAATGAGCAGTACTTC. The encoded protein is CSARASSGRAGENEQYF.